This passage covers 25 T cell receptor beta chains from one sample sequenced in a study of human T cells and chemical hapten exposure. TCRdb processed the RACE reads anew with MiXCR; each CDR3 protein has one entry. Among fewer than 200,000 distinct CDR3 sequences listed, 20% to 25% were seen once. The time point denotes: patch test 1, 2 weeks after DPC sensitization. Indicated treatment: therapeutic diphenylcyclopropenone sensitization with weekly scalp DPC. The input for sequencing was whole blood, taken in connection with sensitization to the hapten diphenylcyclopropenone (DPC). The receptors were sampled from a woman aged 50 to 60 with alopecia areata. Some clones in this sample may be carry-over from other donors' samples.

This clonotype was seen only a few times. This chain joins TRBV5-1 and TRBJ2-3, with a possible D match to TRBD2 (6 bases). This CDR3 has 16 residues. Trimming removed 4 bases at V and 2 bases at J, with 17 bases between. The germline V gene has CDR1 SGHRS and CDR2 YFSETQ. CDR3 residues: CASSLRDRLYTDTQYF. CDR3 bases: TGCGCCAGCAGCCTGCGGGACCGCTTATACACAGATACGCAGTATTTT.

This clonotype was seen only a few times. The chain joins TRBV29-1 to TRBJ2-1; D remains unclear. This CDR3 contains 11 residues. The V gene's germline CDR1 is SQVTM and CDR2 ANQGSEA. The ends were cut back, 6 bases at V and 6 bases at J, with 9 bases in the middle. The CDR3 reads CSVLSLNEQFF. CDR3 coding DNA: TGCAGCGTCCTGTCCCTCAATGAGCAGTTCTTC.

In its sample, this clonotype was seen a few times. The chain carries TRBV6-6 and TRBJ1-1, with TRBD1 as a possible D gene (6 bases). V was clipped by 8 bases and J by 4 bases, with 11 bases between them. Per the germline V gene, CDR1 is MNHNY and CDR2 is SVGAGI (reference sequence). The CDR3 extends over 12 amino acids. CDR3 loop: CASPGRGTEAFF. The CDR3 region has the DNA TGTGCCAGCCCCGGCAGGGGCACTGAAGCTTTCTTT.

DNA of the CDR3: TGTGCCAGCAGCTTCGATAGCGGGAGTGGAGAGACCCAGTACTTC. Amino acid sequence: CASSFDSGSGETQYF. V gene TRBV11-2 combines with J gene TRBJ2-5; 9 bases agree with TRBD2. The germline CDR1 and CDR2 sequences are SGHAT and FQNNGV. The ends lost 3 bases at V and 4 bases at J; junction bases unmatched: 6. The CDR3 has 15 amino acids.

This clonotype was seen many times. The V call is TRBV28, the J call TRBJ2-1; D gene uncertain. The CDR3 is 12 residues long. Trimming took 4 bases from V and 6 from J, leaving 7 bases between them. The V gene's germline CDR1 is MDHEN and CDR2 SYDVKM. The chain's CDR3 is CASSYISNEQFF. CDR3 DNA sequence: TGTGCCAGCAGTTACATATCCAATGAGCAGTTCTTC. The entire variable domain, with the rest obtained from reference TRBV28 and TRBJ2-1, is as follows: DVKVTQSSRYLVKRTGEKVFLECVQDMDHENMFWYRQDPGLGLRLIYFSYDVKMKEKGDIPEGYSVSREKKERFSLILESASTNQTSMYLCASSYISNEQFFGPGTRLTVL.

The CDR3: CSAQVGTGFTEAFF. The CDR3 DNA follows: TGCAGCGCCCAAGTGGGGACGGGATTCACTGAAGCTTTCTTT. The V call is TRBV29-1, the J call TRBJ1-1; TRBD1 is a possible D gene (5 bases). The CDR3 sequence is 14 residues long. Trimming took off 7 bases at V and 4 bases at J, with 19 bases between the two ends. In germline, CDR1 is SQVTM, CDR2 ANQGSEA.

This rearrangement joins TRBV10-3 to TRBJ1-1; tentatively, D is TRBD1 (5 bases). V dropped 2 bases and J dropped 5 bases, with 15 bases sitting between them. Germline assignment: CDR1 ENHRY and CDR2 SYGVKD. This CDR3 has 15 residues. The CDR3 sequence is CAISESEGRRTEAFF. DNA for the CDR3: TGTGCCATCAGTGAGAGCGAGGGGAGGAGGACTGAAGCTTTCTTT.

The table lists this clonotype with many counts. The gene calls are TRBV6-1 and TRBJ1-2; no clear D. CDR3 length: 13 amino acids. V shed 3 bases and J shed 4 bases, with 9 bases lying between them. From germline, CDR1 is MNHNS and CDR2 SASEGT. CDR3: CASSDGRPYGYTF. The CDR3 region has the DNA TGTGCCAGCAGTGACGGTCGTCCCTATGGCTACACCTTC.

The chain employs TRBV20-1 and TRBJ2-3; TRBD2 agrees at 7 bases. Germline trimming cut 6 bases from V and 0 bases from J; bases unmatched to any gene: 6. The CDR3 covers 14 residues. Germline V gene sequence: CDR1 DFQATT, CDR2 SNEGSKA (reference sequence). The CDR3 here is CSAPLGGSTDTQYF. CDR3 nucleotide sequence: TGCAGTGCCCCCCTGGGGGGGAGCACAGATACGCAGTATTTT.

The V gene is TRBV2, the J gene TRBJ2-1; the match to TRBD2 covers 10 bases. With V trimmed by 7 bases and J by 7 bases, 7 bases remained unmatched. CDR3 length: 14 residues. Germline lookup yields CDR1 SNHLY and CDR2 FYNNEI. This chain's CDR3 is CASNSGGRMNEQFF. CDR3 coding DNA: TGTGCCAGCAATAGCGGGGGGCGGATGAATGAGCAGTTCTTC.

This clonotype was picked up a small number of times. The genes are TRBV28 and TRBJ2-2; 9 bases agree with TRBD2. This CDR3 has 17 amino acids. Germline loops: CDR1 MDHEN, CDR2 SYDVKM. With 8 bases clipped from V and 9 bases from J, the junction kept 19 bases outside the gene matches. DNA for the CDR3: TGTGCCAGCGATTCCGATAGCGGGAGTGCAACCCCCCGGGAGCTGTTTTTT. It translates to CASDSDSGSATPRELFF.

The genes are TRBV2 and TRBJ2-7; 8 bases are a match to TRBD1. The CDR3 length is 15 residues. V lost 6 bases to trimming and J lost 2 bases; unmatched junction nucleotides: 9. Per germline, CDR1 SNHLY and CDR2 FYNNEI. The DNA for the CDR3 is TGTGCCAGCAGGATTACAGGGGGTCCGACCTACGAGCAGTACTTC. It is translated as CASRITGGPTYEQYF.

This clonotype turned up a few times. The chain links TRBV5-1 to TRBJ2-7; D is perhaps TRBD1 (6 bases). This CDR3 region has 14 residues. Germline CDR1 reads SGHRS; CDR2 reads YFSETQ. V was shortened by 4 bases and J by 1 base, with 12 bases between the two germline ends. The chain's CDR3 is CASSEQGISYEQYF. Here the CDR3 DNA reads TGCGCCAGCAGCGAACAGGGTATTTCCTACGAGCAGTACTTC.

The J gene is TRBJ1-2, the V gene TRBV29-1; TRBD1 aligns across 7 bases. There are 11 residues in the CDR3. V was clipped by 6 bases and J by 8 bases; unmatched bases: 6. CDR1 is SQVTM, CDR2 ANQGSEA, per germline. CDR3 DNA: TGCAGCGTGCCGACAGGGACCGGCTACACCTTC. Its protein is CSVPTGTGYTF.

The chain carries TRBV15 and TRBJ2-3; 14 bases map to TRBD2. After removal of 0 bases from V and 2 bases from J, the junction contained 4 bases not matched to a gene. The V gene's germline CDR1 is LNHNV and CDR2 YYDKDF (reference sequence). The CDR3 covers 18 residues. CDR3 protein: CATSRDSTSGRVTDTQYF. In nucleotides, the CDR3 is TGTGCCACCAGCAGAGATTCGACTAGCGGGAGGGTCACAGATACGCAGTATTTT.

This clonotype has more than one count but fewer than ten. V is TRBV7-6 and J is TRBJ2-5; TRBD2 is a possible D gene (5 bases). Trimming left V 5 bases short and J 7 bases short, with 14 bases between. This CDR3 is 13 amino acids long. Germline lookup yields CDR1 SGHVS and CDR2 FNYEAQ. The CDR3 nucleotides read TGTGCCAGCAGCCCCAGCGGAGTAGGGACCCAGTACTTC. Protein sequence: CASSPSGVGTQYF.

This clonotype was counted ten times or more. The chain joins TRBV5-5 to TRBJ2-7; weak D call: TRBD1 (6 bases). The CDR3 length is 15 residues. Per germline, CDR1 SGHKS and CDR2 YYEKEE (reference sequence). Trimming took off 4 bases at V and 2 bases at J, with 16 bases between the two ends. Written as DNA, the CDR3 is TGTGCCAGCAGCCCGGGACACATTACCACCTACGAGCAGTACTTC. It codes for CASSPGHITTYEQYF. The whole variable domain, remainder taken from reference TRBV5-5 and TRBJ2-7, is DAGVTQSPTHLIKTRGQQVTLRCSPISGHKSVSWYQQVLGQGPQFIFQYYEKEERGRGNFPDRFSARQFPNYSSELNVNALLLGDSALYLCASSPGHITTYEQYFGPGTRLTVT.

This clonotype turned up a few times. Compared with germline, one end of the junction differs, possibly owing to a read error. The chain joins TRBV7-7 to TRBJ2-1, with D unresolved. The CDR3 loop spans 13 amino acids. The germline gives CDR1 SSHAT, CDR2 FNYEAQ (reference sequence). CDR3: CASSLGMDNEQFF. The CDR3 region has the DNA TGTGCTAGCAGCTTAGGAATGGACAATGAGCAGTTCTTC.

The gene calls are TRBV6-2 or TRBV6-3 and TRBJ2-1; 12 bases are a match to TRBD2. The CDR3 is made up of 15 amino acids. V lost 6 bases, J lost 7 bases, and 7 bases stayed unmatched. Germline CDR1 is MNHEY and CDR2 is SVGEGT. This CDR3 reads CASSVTSGRVNEQFF. The CDR3 coding sequence is TGTGCCAGCAGCGTGACTAGCGGGAGAGTAAATGAGCAGTTCTTC.

The table lists this clonotype with many counts. The V gene is TRBV29-1, the J gene TRBJ1-1, with 7 bases matching TRBD1. The CDR3 has 14 residues. Unmatched junction bases numbered 12, after V lost 7 bases and J lost 4 bases. The V gene's germline CDR1 is SQVTM and CDR2 ANQGSEA. CDR3 nucleotides: TGCAGCGCCGAACCGACAGGGTTAGGCACTGAAGCTTTCTTT. This encodes CSAEPTGLGTEAFF.

This rearrangement joins TRBV29-1 to TRBJ2-5; 9 nucleotides align to TRBD1. This CDR3 is built from 13 residues. In germline, CDR1 is SQVTM, CDR2 ANQGSEA. V lost 7 bases, J lost 4 bases, and 7 bases stayed unmatched. The CDR3 sequence is CSGKNRGRETQYF. CDR3 nucleotide sequence: TGCAGCGGGAAGAACAGGGGGCGAGAGACCCAGTACTTC.

This clonotype was recorded a few times. The genes are TRBV10-3 and TRBJ2-3, with unresolved D. V was cut by 6 bases and J by 0 bases, with 13 bases left in between. The germline V gene encodes CDR1 ENHRY and CDR2 SYGVKD. The CDR3 spans 15 residues. CDR3 nucleotides: TGTGCCATCAGCCCCGGGCAGGAGAGCACAGATACGCAGTATTTT. This sequence encodes CAISPGQESTDTQYF.

This rearrangement joins TRBV3-1 to TRBJ1-2, with 7 nucleotides matching TRBD1. Trimming removed 1 base from V and 7 bases from J; junction bases left unmatched: 6. The CDR3 totals 14 residues. Germline-derived CDR1 and CDR2 are LGHDT and YNNKEL (reference sequence). The CDR3 DNA sequence: TGTGCCAGCAGCCAAGTAGACAGGGACGGTGGCTACACCTTC. It encodes CASSQVDRDGGYTF.

The chain recombines TRBV10-3 with TRBJ2-3; 11 bases map to TRBD2. CDR3 size: 17 residues. Trimming removed 1 base from V and 2 bases from J; junction bases left unmatched: 5. The germline V gene has CDR1 ENHRY and CDR2 SYGVKD. In DNA, the CDR3 is TGTGCCATCAGTGAGTATGGGACTAGCGGAAACACAGATACGCAGTATTTT. Amino acids: CAISEYGTSGNTDTQYF.

This clonotype showed up just a few times. V gene TRBV2 combines with J gene TRBJ1-2; D possibly corresponds to TRBD1 (5 bases). This CDR3 is built from 13 residues. The germline V gene encodes CDR1 SNHLY and CDR2 FYNNEI. Trimming removed 2 bases at V and 7 bases at J, with 11 bases between. CDR3 residues: CASSEQGPSGYTF. CDR3 DNA sequence: TGTGCCAGCAGTGAACAGGGCCCTAGTGGCTACACCTTC.